One and the same sample provided the 31 T cell receptor beta chains below, sequenced in a study of T cell responses to AZD1222 COVID-19 vaccine. The protocol was immunoSEQ multiplex PCR, while the TCRdb copy is restricted to in-frame clones and leaves out a portion. The table lists approximately 220,000 clones, approximately 94% of them singletons, with roughly 1% in the top ten. The sequencing here drew on peripheral blood, taken on day 0 of MenACWY control vaccination. Receptors were obtained from an adult in good health.

The rearrangement joins TRBV27 to TRBJ2-7; tentatively, D is TRBD2 (5 bases). The V gene lost 6 bases and the J gene lost 3 bases, with 12 bases spanning the gap. The CDR3 runs to 13 residues. Germline CDR1 and CDR2: MNHEY and SMNVEV (reference sequence). The DNA for the CDR3 is TGTGCCAGCAGCCGGGCCGGGGTCTACGAGCAGTACTTC. It is translated as CASSRAGVYEQYF.

J is TRBJ1-2 and V is TRBV6-4; D remains unclear. The CDR3 loop spans 15 amino acids. V shed 5 bases and J shed 4 bases, with 17 bases lying between them. CDR1 is MRHNA, CDR2 SNTAGT, per germline. DNA of the CDR3: TGTGCCAGCAGTAGCCTCCACGGAGGCATCTATGGCTACACCTTC. Translation gives CASSSLHGGIYGYTF.

The chain couples TRBV5-4 to TRBJ1-2; D remains unclear. The CDR3 runs to 15 residues. V lost 0 bases to trimming and J lost 5 bases, with 14 bases between them. Germline V gives CDR1 SGHNT, CDR2 YYREEE (reference sequence). CDR3 loop: CASSLGATGFYGYTF. Written as DNA, the CDR3 is TGTGCCAGCAGCTTGGGGGCTACCGGGTTTTATGGCTACACCTTC.

V usage is TRBV30 and J usage is TRBJ1-4, with 9 bases lining up with TRBD1. The CDR3 consists of 15 residues. Trimming removed 4 bases from V and 3 bases from J; junction bases left unmatched: 6. Germline values: CDR1 GTSNPN, CDR2 SVGIG (reference sequence). CDR3 residues: CAWMYRGLSNEKLFF. CDR3 sequence (DNA): TGTGCCTGGATGTACAGGGGGCTTTCTAATGAAAAACTGTTTTTT. Using reference TRBV30 and TRBJ1-4 for the parts outside the CDR3, the full variable domain is SQTIHQWPATLVQPVGSPLSLECTVEGTSNPNLYWYRQAAGRGLQLLFYSVGIGQISSEVPQNLSASRPQDRQFILSSKKLLLSDSGFYLCAWMYRGLSNEKLFFGSGTQLSVL.

This sequence joins TRBV13 and TRBJ1-3; D might be TRBD1 (6 bases). Germline V gene lookup returns CDR1 PRHDT and CDR2 FYEKMQ (reference sequence). The CDR3 is made up of 13 amino acids. V dropped 3 bases and J dropped 3 bases, with 6 bases sitting between them. Written as DNA, the CDR3 is TGTGCCAGCAGCTTGACAGGTGGAAACACCATATATTTT. This codes for CASSLTGGNTIYF.

This clone appeared a single time. The chain joins TRBV7-9 to TRBJ1-1, with D perhaps matching TRBD1 (5 bases). Trimming pared 6 bases from V and 0 bases from J, leaving 14 bases between. Germline CDR1 and CDR2: SEHNR and FQNEAQ (reference sequence). This CDR3 has 15 residues. CDR3: CASRVLQDVNTEAFF. DNA for the CDR3: TGTGCCAGCAGGGTTCTACAGGACGTGAACACTGAAGCTTTCTTT.

The rearrangement joins TRBV30 to TRBJ2-7; D unclear. Per the germline V gene, CDR1 is GTSNPN and CDR2 is SVGIG (reference sequence). The CDR3 runs to 11 residues. V was shortened by 1 base and J by 3 bases, with 4 bases between the two germline ends. The CDR3 protein is CAWSERYEQYF. CDR3 nucleotides: TGTGCCTGGAGTGAGCGCTACGAGCAGTACTTC.

The gene calls are TRBV30 and TRBJ2-1; D unresolved. Germline V gives CDR1 GTSNPN, CDR2 SVGIG (reference sequence). With 0 bases removed from V and 3 bases from J, the gap between germline ends came to 3 bases. The CDR3 sequence is 12 residues long. The CDR3 DNA follows: TGTGCCTGGAGTGTGGGCTACAATGAGCAGTTCTTC. It specifies CAWSVGYNEQFF.

The chain combines TRBV10-3 with TRBJ2-3; TRBD2 matches at 10 bases. CDR1 and CDR2 (germline): ENHRY, SYGVKD. The CDR3 loop spans 15 amino acids. Trimming removed 4 bases from V and 1 base from J; junction bases left unmatched: 2. CDR3 nucleotide sequence: TGTGCCATCAGTGGGGGGACTAGCGGCACAGATACGCAGTATTTT. This codes for CAISGGTSGTDTQYF.

V and J are TRBV29-1 and TRBJ1-2, with D perhaps TRBD1 (6 bases). The V and J ends lost 6 bases and 4 bases respectively, with 18 bases between them. Germline CDR1 SQVTM, CDR2 ANQGSEA. The CDR3 sequence is 14 residues long. CDR3 sequence (DNA): TGCAGCGTCGGTACAGGGATGGGGAGCTATGGCTACACCTTC. Translated, it gives CSVGTGMGSYGYTF.

The gene calls are TRBV7-2 and TRBJ2-7, with TRBD1 identical over 7 bases. This CDR3 contains 13 residues. Germline lookup yields CDR1 SGHTA and CDR2 FQGNSA. The V segment lost 5 bases and the J segment 9 bases; nucleotides outside the gene matches: 10. CDR3 region: CASSLDRWVVQYF. In nucleotides, the CDR3 is TGTGCCAGCAGCCTGGACAGGTGGGTTGTGCAGTACTTC.

The J gene is TRBJ2-1, the V gene TRBV6-5; perhaps TRBD1 as D (5 bases). CDR3 length: 14 residues. Germline V gene data show CDR1 as MNHEY and CDR2 as SVGAGI. V lost 8 bases and J lost 8, with 19 bases in between. CDR3 sequence reads: CASRQFTGRDEQFF. DNA for the CDR3: TGTGCCAGCCGACAGTTTACAGGAAGGGATGAGCAGTTCTTC.

This clone has a single count. The rearrangement links TRBV28 to TRBJ1-2; no definite D call. V shed 7 bases and J shed 2 bases, with 8 bases lying between them. The germline gives CDR1 MDHEN, CDR2 SYDVKM. This CDR3 is 12 amino acids long. The CDR3 sequence is CASNVVNYGYTF. The CDR3 DNA sequence: TGTGCCAGCAACGTCGTGAACTATGGCTACACCTTC.

The rearrangement uses TRBV7-9 and TRBJ1-3; D is uncertain. V was pared by 5 bases and J by 0 bases, with 11 bases between. The length of the CDR3 is 15 residues. Per the germline V gene, CDR1 is SEHNR and CDR2 is FQNEAQ (reference sequence). The CDR3 here is CASSREWNSGNTIYF. Here the CDR3 DNA reads TGTGCCAGCAGCCGGGAGTGGAACTCTGGAAACACCATATATTTT. Variable domain in full (rest from reference TRBV7-9 and TRBJ1-3): DTGVSQNPRHKITKRGQNVTFRCDPISEHNRLYWYRQTLGQGPEFLTYFQNEAQLEKSRLLSDRFSAERPKGSFSTLEIQRTEQGDSAMYLCASSREWNSGNTIYFGEGSWLTVV.

This chain links TRBV6-1 with TRBJ2-3; possible D gene TRBD2, 6 bases. V lost 4 bases to trimming and J lost 2 bases, with 19 bases between them. The CDR3 totals 17 residues. Germline values: CDR1 MNHNS, CDR2 SASEGT. The DNA of the CDR3 is TGTGCCAGCAGTGGGGGTTGGAGGGCGGCTCACACAGATACGCAGTATTTT. It codes for CASSGGWRAAHTDTQYF.

The chain uses TRBV5-1 and TRBJ2-5; D unresolved. The CDR3 runs to 12 residues. Trimming left V 4 bases short and J 2 bases short, with 6 bases between. Per the germline V gene, CDR1 is SGHRS and CDR2 is YFSETQ. The CDR3 nucleotides are TGCGCCAGCAGCGTGACACAAGAGACCCAGTACTTC. This translates into CASSVTQETQYF.

The chain has TRBV4-3 and TRBJ2-2; unclear D gene. Trimming left V 0 bases short and J 7 bases short, with 9 bases between. The length of the CDR3 is 14 residues. CDR1 is LGHNA and CDR2 is YSLEER in the germline V gene. Written as DNA, the CDR3 is TGCGCCAGCAGCCAAGATCCCGGGCTCGGGGAGCTGTTTTTT. Translating gives CASSQDPGLGELFF.

V usage is TRBV30 and J usage is TRBJ1-2; D gene uncertain. The CDR3 spans 13 residues. Trimming removed 5 bases from V and 4 bases from J, with 14 bases in between. In germline, CDR1 is GTSNPN, CDR2 SVGIG (reference sequence). For the CDR3, the DNA is TGTGCCTGGTTCCAGACGATTGCCTATGGCTACACCTTC. Its protein is CAWFQTIAYGYTF.

This chain connects TRBV19 to TRBJ1-5, with 9 bases matching TRBD1. The CDR3 sequence is 16 residues long. V was pared by 4 bases and J by 7 bases, with 11 bases of the junction left unmatched. Germline V gene data show CDR1 as LNHDA and CDR2 as SQIVND (reference sequence). The CDR3 spells CASSTWGQGVNQPQHF. Here the CDR3 DNA reads TGTGCCAGTAGTACTTGGGGACAGGGTGTAAACCAGCCCCAGCATTTT.

This chain joins TRBV18 and TRBJ2-7; D unresolved. Between the trimmed V and J ends, which lost 3 bases and 6 bases, there was a span of 12 bases. The CDR3 covers 13 residues. In germline, CDR1 is KGHSH, CDR2 LQKENI. The CDR3 region has the DNA TGTGCCAGCTCACCGAATGCGGCGATCGAGCAGTACTTC. It encodes CASSPNAAIEQYF.

This chain links TRBV9 with TRBJ1-2, with TRBD1 as a possible D gene (6 bases). Germline V gives CDR1 SGDLS, CDR2 YYNGEE. Trimming shortened V by 3 bases and J by 8 bases, and 20 bases separated the two germline ends. This CDR3 region has 15 residues. DNA for the CDR3: TGTGCCAGCAGCGCCACCGAGGGGGGGCTTGGAGGCTACACCTTC. This codes for CASSATEGGLGGYTF.

The V and J genes are TRBV10-3 and TRBJ1-2; 7 bases align to TRBD1. V was clipped by 10 bases and J by 3 bases; unmatched bases: 8. Germline V gene sequence: CDR1 ENHRY, CDR2 SYGVKD. This CDR3 is built from 13 residues. CDR3 in amino acids: CATGDREYYGYTF. In nucleotides, the CDR3 is TGTGCCACGGGCGACAGGGAGTACTATGGCTACACCTTC.

This clone was observed once. The J gene is TRBJ1-6, the V gene TRBV12-5; no reliable D call. Trimming took 3 bases from V and 7 from J, leaving 13 bases between them. This CDR3 has 15 residues. The V gene's germline CDR1 is LGHNT and CDR2 FRNRAP. CDR3 in DNA: TGTGCTAGTGGTTTCTCCCCAAAAGTCAATTCACCCCTCCACTTT. Encoded protein: CASGFSPKVNSPLHF.

This rearrangement joins TRBV28 to TRBJ2-5; 8 bases map to TRBD2. The junction had 4 bases not matched to a gene; V was cut back by 5 bases and J by 2 bases. This CDR3 is built from 14 residues. Looked up from germline, CDR1 is MDHEN and CDR2 is SYDVKM. CDR3 sequence (DNA): TGTGCCAGCAGTATACTAGCGGTACAAGAGACCCAGTACTTC. This codes for CASSILAVQETQYF.

This chain uses TRBV3-1 (or the pseudogene TRBV3-2) with TRBJ1-1; 9 bases are a match to TRBD1. Germline V gene data show CDR1 as LGHDT and CDR2 as YNNKEL (reference sequence). Trimming removed 2 bases from V and 4 bases from J; junction bases left unmatched: 5. This CDR3 contains 15 residues. The CDR3 protein is CASSQLTGGLTEAFF. CDR3 coding DNA: TGTGCCAGCAGCCAATTAACAGGGGGCCTCACTGAAGCTTTCTTT.

The chain links TRBV29-1 to TRBJ2-2; D is undetermined. The CDR3 has 12 amino acids. The V end was cut by 5 bases, the J end by 8 bases, with 12 bases between. Germline V lookup: CDR1 SQVTM, CDR2 ANQGSEA. This chain's CDR3 is CSVHDRVGELFF. For the CDR3, the DNA is TGCAGCGTTCATGATAGGGTAGGGGAGCTGTTTTTT.

The chain has TRBV2 and TRBJ2-1; the match to TRBD2 covers 8 bases. Germline V gives CDR1 SNHLY, CDR2 FYNNEI. This CDR3 is 15 amino acids long. J lost 3 bases, V lost 6 bases, and 7 bases had no gene match. The CDR3: CASRLAEASYNEQFF. For the CDR3, the DNA is TGTGCCAGCAGACTAGCGGAAGCCAGCTACAATGAGCAGTTCTTC. Complete variable domain (other parts from reference TRBV2 and TRBJ2-1): EPEVTQTPSHQVTQMGQEVILRCVPISNHLYFYWYRQILGQKVEFLVSFYNNEISEKSEIFDDQFSVERPDGSNFTLKIRSTKLEDSAMYFCASRLAEASYNEQFFGPGTRLTVL.

Only a few counts were recorded for this clone. The chain joins TRBV10-1 to TRBJ1-4; D is undetermined. This CDR3 spans 14 amino acids. Germline CDR1 reads WNHNN; CDR2 reads SYGVQD (reference sequence). Trimming removed 3 bases from V and 7 bases from J, with 12 bases in between. The DNA for the CDR3 is TGCGCCAGCAGTGAAGAGGTGGGGAGTGAAAAACTGTTTTTT. Encoded protein: CASSEEVGSEKLFF.

The chain's CDR3 is CASSQETGRGRQPQHF. CDR3 nucleotide sequence: TGCGCCAGCAGCCAAGAGACAGGCAGGGGACGGCAGCCCCAGCATTTT. The genes are TRBV4-1 and TRBJ1-5; the D gene is possibly TRBD1 (6 bases). In germline, CDR1 is MGHRA, CDR2 YSYEKL. The CDR3 extends over 16 amino acids. V was trimmed by 0 bases and J by 7 bases, leaving 16 bases between them.

This rearrangement joins TRBV6-5 to TRBJ1-1; D not resolved. The CDR3 is made up of 14 amino acids. Germline CDR1 reads MNHEY; CDR2 reads SVGAGI. V lost 6 bases and J 2 bases, leaving 13 bases between the germline ends. In DNA, the CDR3 is TGTGCCAGCAGAGGGAGCACCCCTAACACTGAAGCTTTCTTT. Translated: CASRGSTPNTEAFF.

The rearrangement links TRBV6-1 to TRBJ1-6; D gene unclear. CDR1 is MNHNS, CDR2 SASEGT, per germline. This CDR3 has 17 residues. V lost 3 bases, J lost 0 bases, and 12 bases lay in between. As DNA, the CDR3 is TGTGCCAGCAGTGAGCTGGCGGGCAGCTCCTATAATTCACCCCTCCACTTT. This sequence encodes CASSELAGSSYNSPLHF.